This TCR beta chain was recovered during a study of cytomegalovirus exposure and HLA in healthy donors. Study-wide findings and caveats: Being productive about 87% or about 30% of the time was typical of most TCR beta V segments in an earlier analysis. The study listed roughly 160 cytomegalovirus-associated TCR beta chains.

Concerning this clone: The antigen is unknown.

Nominal health characterized the donors when sampled, though unrecorded immune exposures were likely. A multiplex PCR was run with 60 Vbeta primers and 13 Jbeta primers. Repertoires were generated with immunoSEQ multiplex PCR, while TCRdb's copy carries only in-frame clones and drops some. Among 200,000 or so clones listed, 80% to 85% were seen once. The receptor comes from a woman under 30 in good health and CMV-seropositive. The sample was PBMCs.

The CDR3 DNA is TGCAGCGGCGGACAGGGGATAGATACGCAGTATTTT. Translation: CSGGQGIDTQYF. The J gene is TRBJ2-3, the V gene TRBV29-1; 9 bases are shared with TRBD1. J was trimmed by 5 bases and V by 7 bases; bases with no gene match: 4. The CDR3 is 12 amino acids. Germline loops: CDR1 SQVTM, CDR2 ANQGSEA.